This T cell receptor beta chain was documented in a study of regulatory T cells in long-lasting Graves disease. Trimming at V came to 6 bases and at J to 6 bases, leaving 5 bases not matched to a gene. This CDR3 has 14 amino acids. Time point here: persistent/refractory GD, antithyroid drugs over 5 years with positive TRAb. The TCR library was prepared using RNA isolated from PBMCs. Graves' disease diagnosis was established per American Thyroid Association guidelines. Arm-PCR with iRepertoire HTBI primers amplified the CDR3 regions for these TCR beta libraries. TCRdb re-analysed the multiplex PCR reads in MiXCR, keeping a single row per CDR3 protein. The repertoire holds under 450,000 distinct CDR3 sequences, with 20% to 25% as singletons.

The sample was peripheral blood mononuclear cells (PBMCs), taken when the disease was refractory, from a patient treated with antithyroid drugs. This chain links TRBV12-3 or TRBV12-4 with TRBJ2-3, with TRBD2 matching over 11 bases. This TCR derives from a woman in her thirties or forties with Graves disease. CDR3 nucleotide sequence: TGTGCCAGCAGACCTACTAGCGGGAGTGATACGCAGTATTTT. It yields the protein CASRPTSGSDTQYF.